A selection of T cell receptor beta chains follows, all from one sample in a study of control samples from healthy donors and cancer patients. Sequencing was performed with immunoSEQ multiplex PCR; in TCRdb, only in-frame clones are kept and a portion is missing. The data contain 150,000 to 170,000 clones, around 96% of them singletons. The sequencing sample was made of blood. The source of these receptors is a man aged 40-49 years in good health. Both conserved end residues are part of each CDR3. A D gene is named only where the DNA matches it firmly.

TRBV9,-,CASSVITENTEAFF
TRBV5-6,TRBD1,CASSLRLGQGIPSPLHF
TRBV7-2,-,CASKWGPSEKLFF
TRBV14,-,CASSQWGGGEKLFF
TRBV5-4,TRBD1,CASSLAQGVDTEAFF
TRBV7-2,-,CASSSGLFSGNTIYF
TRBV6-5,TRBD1,CASSYGDRVNSPLHF
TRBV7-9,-,CASTLGNSEAFF
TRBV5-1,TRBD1,CASSRQGDSYEQYF
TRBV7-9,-,CASSLVVWTGELFF
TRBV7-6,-,CASSLASGGNYGYTF
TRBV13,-,CASSYGYTEAFF
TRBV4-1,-,CASSQGGGVNYGYTF
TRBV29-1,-,CSVLRGGTEAFF
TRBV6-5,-,CASSYGVGYQETQYF
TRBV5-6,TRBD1,CASSYGQGGSYTF